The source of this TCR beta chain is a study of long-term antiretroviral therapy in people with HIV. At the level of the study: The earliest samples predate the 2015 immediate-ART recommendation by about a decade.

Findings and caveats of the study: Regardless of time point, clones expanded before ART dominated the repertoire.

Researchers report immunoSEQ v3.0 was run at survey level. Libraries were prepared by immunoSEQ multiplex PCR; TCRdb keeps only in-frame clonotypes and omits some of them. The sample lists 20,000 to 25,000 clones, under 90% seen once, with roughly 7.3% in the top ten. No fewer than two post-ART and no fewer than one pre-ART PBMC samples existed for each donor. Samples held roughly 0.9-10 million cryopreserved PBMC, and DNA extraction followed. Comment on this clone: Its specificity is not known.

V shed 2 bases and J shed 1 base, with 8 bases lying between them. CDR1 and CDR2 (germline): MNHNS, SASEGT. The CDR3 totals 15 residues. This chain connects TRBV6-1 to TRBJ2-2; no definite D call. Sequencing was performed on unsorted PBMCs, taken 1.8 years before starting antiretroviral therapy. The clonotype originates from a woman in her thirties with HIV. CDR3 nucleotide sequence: TGTGCCAGCAGTGAATCACGAGGGAACACCGGGGAGCTGTTTTTT. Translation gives CASSESRGNTGELFF.